This T cell receptor beta chain derives from a study of blood T cell repertoires in COVID-19. Germline CDR1 is SGHTA and CDR2 is FQGNSA. The CDR3 has 16 amino acids. Unmatched junction bases numbered 12, after V lost 6 bases and J lost 2 bases. Patients from Seattle were sampled longitudinally, starting during active infection. Assay: immunoSEQ multiplex PCR; the TCRdb copy retains only in-frame clones and omits some. This sample has roughly 320,000 clones; 90% occur once, and the top ten carry about 6%. This sequence originates from a woman aged 45-60 years with COVID-19, enrolled during active disease. The material sequenced was peripheral blood. The V gene is TRBV7-2, the J gene TRBJ2-7; TRBD2 matches at 8 bases. The CDR3, as DNA: TGTGCCAGCAGTATCGGCCCAGCGGGAGTCGCCTACGAGCAGTACTTC. Residues: CASSIGPAGVAYEQYF.